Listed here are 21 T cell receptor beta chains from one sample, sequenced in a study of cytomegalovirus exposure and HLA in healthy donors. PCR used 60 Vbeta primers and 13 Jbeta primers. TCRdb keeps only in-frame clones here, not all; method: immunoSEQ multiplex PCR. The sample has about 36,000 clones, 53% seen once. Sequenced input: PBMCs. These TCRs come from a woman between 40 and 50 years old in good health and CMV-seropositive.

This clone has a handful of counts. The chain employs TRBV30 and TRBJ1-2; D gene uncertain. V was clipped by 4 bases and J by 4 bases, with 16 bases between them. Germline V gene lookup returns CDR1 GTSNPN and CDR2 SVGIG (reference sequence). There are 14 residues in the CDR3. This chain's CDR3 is CAWTVRGWVYGYTF. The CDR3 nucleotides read TGTGCCTGGACCGTGCGGGGTTGGGTCTATGGCTACACCTTC.

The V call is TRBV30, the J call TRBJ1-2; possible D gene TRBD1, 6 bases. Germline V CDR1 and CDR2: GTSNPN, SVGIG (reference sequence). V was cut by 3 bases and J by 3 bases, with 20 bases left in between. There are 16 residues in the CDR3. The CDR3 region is CAWSKPGGGADYGYTF. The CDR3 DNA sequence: TGTGCCTGGAGCAAACCGGGTGGGGGCGCTGACTATGGCTACACCTTC.

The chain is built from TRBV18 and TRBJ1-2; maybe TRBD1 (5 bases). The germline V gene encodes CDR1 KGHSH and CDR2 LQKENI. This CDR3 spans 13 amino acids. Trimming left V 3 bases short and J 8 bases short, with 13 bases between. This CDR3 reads CASSPAGGKGYTF. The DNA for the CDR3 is TGTGCCAGCTCACCGGCGGGGGGGAAAGGCTACACCTTC.

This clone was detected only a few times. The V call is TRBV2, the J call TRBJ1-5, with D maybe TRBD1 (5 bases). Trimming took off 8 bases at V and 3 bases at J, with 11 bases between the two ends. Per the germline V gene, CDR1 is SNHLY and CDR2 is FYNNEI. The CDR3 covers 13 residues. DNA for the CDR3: TGTGCCAGCGGAGGGACGGTCAATCAGCCCCAGCATTTT. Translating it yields CASGGTVNQPQHF.

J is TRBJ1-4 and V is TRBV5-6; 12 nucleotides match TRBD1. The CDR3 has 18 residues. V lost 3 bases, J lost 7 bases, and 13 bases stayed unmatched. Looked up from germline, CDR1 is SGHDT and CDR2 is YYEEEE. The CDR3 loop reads CASSWTGTGGRGGEKLFF. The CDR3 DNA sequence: TGTGCCAGCAGCTGGACCGGGACAGGGGGCAGGGGGGGTGAAAAACTGTTTTTT.

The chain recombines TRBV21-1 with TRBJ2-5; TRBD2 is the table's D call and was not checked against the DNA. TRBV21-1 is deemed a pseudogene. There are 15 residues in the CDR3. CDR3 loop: CASSQERGQGETQYF. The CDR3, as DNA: TGTGCCAGCAGCCAAGAGCGGGGGCAAGGGGAGACCCAGTACTTC.

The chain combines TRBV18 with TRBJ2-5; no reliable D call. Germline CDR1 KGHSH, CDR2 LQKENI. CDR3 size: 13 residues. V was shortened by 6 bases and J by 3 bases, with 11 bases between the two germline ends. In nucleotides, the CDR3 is TGTGCCAGCTCTCCTAGGAGAGAAGAGACCCAGTACTTC. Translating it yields CASSPRREETQYF.

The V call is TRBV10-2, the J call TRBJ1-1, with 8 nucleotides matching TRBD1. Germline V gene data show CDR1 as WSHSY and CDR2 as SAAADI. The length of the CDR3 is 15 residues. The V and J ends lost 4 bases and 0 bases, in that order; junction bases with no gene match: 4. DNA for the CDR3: TGCGCCAGCAGTGTGGCAGGGGGCATGAACACTGAAGCTTTCTTT. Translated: CASSVAGGMNTEAFF.

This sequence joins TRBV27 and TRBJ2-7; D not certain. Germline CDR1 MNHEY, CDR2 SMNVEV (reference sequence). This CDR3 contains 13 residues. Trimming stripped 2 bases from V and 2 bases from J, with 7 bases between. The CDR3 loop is CASSLTSTYEQYF. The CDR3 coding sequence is TGTGCCAGCAGTTTAACTTCCACCTACGAGCAGTACTTC.

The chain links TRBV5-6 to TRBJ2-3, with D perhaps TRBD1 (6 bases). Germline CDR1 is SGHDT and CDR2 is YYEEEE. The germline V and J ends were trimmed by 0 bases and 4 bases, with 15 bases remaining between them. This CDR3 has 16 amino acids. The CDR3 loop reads CASSLAGTNAPDTQYF. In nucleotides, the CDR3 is TGTGCCAGCAGCTTGGCCGGGACAAACGCACCAGATACGCAGTATTTT.

CDR3 sequence: CASSQELRGRIAFF. CDR3 sequence (DNA): TGCGCCAGCAGCCAAGAATTGCGGGGGCGTATAGCTTTCTTT. This chain uses TRBV4-1 with TRBJ1-1, with D tentatively TRBD1 (6 bases). Trimming pared 0 bases from V and 10 bases from J, leaving 15 bases between. There are 14 residues in the CDR3. Germline assignment: CDR1 MGHRA and CDR2 YSYEKL.

CDR3 sequence reads: CASSPSFGVNTEAFF. Written as DNA, the CDR3 is TGTGCCAGCAGCCCATCGTTCGGGGTGAACACTGAAGCTTTCTTT. J is TRBJ1-1 and V is TRBV11-3; D gene uncertain. The V end lost 5 bases, the J end lost 0 bases, and 13 bases lay between the germline ends. Germline-derived CDR1 and CDR2 are SGHNT and YENEEA. The CDR3 covers 15 residues.

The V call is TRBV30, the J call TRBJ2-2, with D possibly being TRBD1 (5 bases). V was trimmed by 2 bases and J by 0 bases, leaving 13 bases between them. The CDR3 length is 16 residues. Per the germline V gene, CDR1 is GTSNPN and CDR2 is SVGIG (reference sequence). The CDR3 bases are TGTGCCTGGAGTCCACCCGGCAGGGCGAACACCGGGGAGCTGTTTTTT. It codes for CAWSPPGRANTGELFF.

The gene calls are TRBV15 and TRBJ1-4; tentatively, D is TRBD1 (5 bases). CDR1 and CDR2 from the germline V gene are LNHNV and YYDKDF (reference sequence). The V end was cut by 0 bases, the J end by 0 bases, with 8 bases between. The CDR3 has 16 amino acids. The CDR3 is CATSRDPGATNEKLFF. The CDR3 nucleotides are TGTGCCACCAGCAGAGATCCGGGGGCAACTAATGAAAAACTGTTTTTT.

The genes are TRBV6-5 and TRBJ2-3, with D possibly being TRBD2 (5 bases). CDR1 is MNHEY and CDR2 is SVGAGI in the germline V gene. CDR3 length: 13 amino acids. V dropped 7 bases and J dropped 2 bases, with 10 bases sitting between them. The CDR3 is CASKPGYTDTQYF. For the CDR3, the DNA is TGTGCCAGCAAACCGGGATACACAGATACGCAGTATTTT.

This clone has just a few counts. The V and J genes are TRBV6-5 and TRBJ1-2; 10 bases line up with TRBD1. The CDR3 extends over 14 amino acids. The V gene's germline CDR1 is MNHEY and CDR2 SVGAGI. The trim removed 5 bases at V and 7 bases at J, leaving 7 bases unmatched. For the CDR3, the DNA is TGTGCCAGCAGTCTCCGGGACAGGGGTACTGGCTACACCTTC. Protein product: CASSLRDRGTGYTF.

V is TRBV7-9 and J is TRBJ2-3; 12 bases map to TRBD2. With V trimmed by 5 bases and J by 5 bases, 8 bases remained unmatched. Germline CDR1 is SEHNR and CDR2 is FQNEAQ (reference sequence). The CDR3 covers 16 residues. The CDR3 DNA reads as TGTGCCAGCAGCACGACTAGCGGGGGCCCGGGAGATACGCAGTATTTT. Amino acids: CASSTTSGGPGDTQYF.

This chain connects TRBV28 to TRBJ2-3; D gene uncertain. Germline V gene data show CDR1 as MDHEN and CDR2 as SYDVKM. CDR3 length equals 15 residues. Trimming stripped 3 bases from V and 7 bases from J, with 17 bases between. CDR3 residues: CASSFSRLERNTQYF. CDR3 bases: TGTGCCAGCAGTTTTAGTCGGCTAGAACGGAATACGCAGTATTTT. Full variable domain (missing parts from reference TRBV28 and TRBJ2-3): DVKVTQSSRYLVKRTGEKVFLECVQDMDHENMFWYRQDPGLGLRLIYFSYDVKMKEKGDIPEGYSVSREKKERFSLILESASTNQTSMYLCASSFSRLERNTQYFGPGTRLTVL.

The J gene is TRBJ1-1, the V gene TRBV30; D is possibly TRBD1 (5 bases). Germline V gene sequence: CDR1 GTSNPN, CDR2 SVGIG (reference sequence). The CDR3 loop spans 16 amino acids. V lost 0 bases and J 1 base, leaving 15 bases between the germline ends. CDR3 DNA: TGTGCCTGGAGTGTAGGACCCGGGACTGCGAACACTGAAGCTTTCTTT. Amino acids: CAWSVGPGTANTEAFF.

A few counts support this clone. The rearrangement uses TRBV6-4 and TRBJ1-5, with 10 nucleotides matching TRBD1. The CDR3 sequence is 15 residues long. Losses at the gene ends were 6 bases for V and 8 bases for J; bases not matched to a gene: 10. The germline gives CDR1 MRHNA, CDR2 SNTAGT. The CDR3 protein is CASRGDRGTLKPQHF. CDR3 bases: TGTGCCAGCAGGGGGGACAGGGGTACTCTGAAGCCCCAGCATTTT.

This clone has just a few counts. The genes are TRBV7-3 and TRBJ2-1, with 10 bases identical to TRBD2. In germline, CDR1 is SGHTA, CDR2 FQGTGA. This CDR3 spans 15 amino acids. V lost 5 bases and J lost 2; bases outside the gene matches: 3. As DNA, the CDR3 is TGTGCCAGCAGCCCAGGGACTAGCGCCTACAATGAGCAGTTCTTC. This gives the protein CASSPGTSAYNEQFF.